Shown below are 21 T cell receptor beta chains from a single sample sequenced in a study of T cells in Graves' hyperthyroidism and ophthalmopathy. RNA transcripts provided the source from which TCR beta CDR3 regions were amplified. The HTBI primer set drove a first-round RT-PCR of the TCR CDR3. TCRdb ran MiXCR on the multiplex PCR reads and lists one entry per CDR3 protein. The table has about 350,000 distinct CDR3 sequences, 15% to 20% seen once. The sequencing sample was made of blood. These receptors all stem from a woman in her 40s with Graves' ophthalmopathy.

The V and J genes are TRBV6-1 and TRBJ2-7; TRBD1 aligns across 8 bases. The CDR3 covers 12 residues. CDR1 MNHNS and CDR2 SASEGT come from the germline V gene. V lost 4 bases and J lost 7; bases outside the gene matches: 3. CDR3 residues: CASSGTGTEQYF. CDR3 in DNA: TGTGCCAGCAGTGGGACAGGGACTGAGCAGTACTTC.

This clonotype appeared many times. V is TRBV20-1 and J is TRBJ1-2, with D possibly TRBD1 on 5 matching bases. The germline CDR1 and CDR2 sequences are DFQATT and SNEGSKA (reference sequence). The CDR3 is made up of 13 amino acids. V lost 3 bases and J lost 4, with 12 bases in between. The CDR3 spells CSASITTGYGYTF. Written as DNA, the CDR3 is TGCAGTGCTAGTATCACTACAGGCTATGGCTACACCTTC.

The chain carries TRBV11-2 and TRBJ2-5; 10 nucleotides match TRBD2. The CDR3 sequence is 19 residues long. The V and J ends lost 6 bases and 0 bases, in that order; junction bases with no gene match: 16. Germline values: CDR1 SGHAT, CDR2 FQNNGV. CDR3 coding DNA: TGTGCCAGCAGTTCAAGCGCGGGGAGCGGGAGGGTGTACCAAGAGACCCAGTACTTC. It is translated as CASSSSAGSGRVYQETQYF.

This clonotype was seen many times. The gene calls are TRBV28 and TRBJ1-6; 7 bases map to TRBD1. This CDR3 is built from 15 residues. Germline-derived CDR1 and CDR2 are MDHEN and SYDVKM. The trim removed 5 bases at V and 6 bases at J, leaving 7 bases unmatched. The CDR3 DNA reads TGTGCCAGCAGTCACCGGGACAGAAGTAATTCACCCCTCCACTTT. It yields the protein CASSHRDRSNSPLHF.

For the CDR3, the DNA is TGTGCCAGCAGTGAACGTGCCTTTGGCTACACCTTC. This sequence encodes CASSERAFGYTF. The V gene is TRBV6-1, the J gene TRBJ1-2; D uncertain. The CDR3 sequence is 12 residues long. V was pared by 2 bases and J by 7 bases, with 8 bases between. Germline V CDR1 and CDR2: MNHNS, SASEGT.

CDR3 DNA: TGTGCCAGCACGCAGGGATGGGGGGAGCTGTTTTTT. Translating gives CASTQGWGELFF. This chain joins TRBV6-1 and TRBJ2-2; possible D gene TRBD1, 5 bases. The CDR3 is 12 amino acids. CDR1 is MNHNS, CDR2 SASEGT, per germline. Trimming pared 7 bases from V and 8 bases from J, leaving 11 bases between.

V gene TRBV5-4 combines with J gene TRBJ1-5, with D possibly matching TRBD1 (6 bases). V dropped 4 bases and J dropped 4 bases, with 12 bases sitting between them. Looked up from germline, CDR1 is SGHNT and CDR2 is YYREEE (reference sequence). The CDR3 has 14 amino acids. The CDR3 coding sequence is TGTGCCAGCAGCCCGGACAGTAGGAATCAGCCCCAGCATTTT. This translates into CASSPDSRNQPQHF. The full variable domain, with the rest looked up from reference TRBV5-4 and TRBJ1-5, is ETGVTQSPTHLIKTRGQQVTLRCSSQSGHNTVSWYQQALGQGPQFIFQYYREEENGRGNFPPRFSGLQFPNYSSELNVNALELDDSALYLCASSPDSRNQPQHFGDGTRLSIL.

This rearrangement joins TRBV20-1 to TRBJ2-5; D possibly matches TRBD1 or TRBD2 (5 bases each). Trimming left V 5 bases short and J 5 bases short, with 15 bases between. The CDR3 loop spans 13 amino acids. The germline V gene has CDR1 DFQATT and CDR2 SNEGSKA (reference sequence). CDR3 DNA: TGCAGTGCTGGGGGTGGGGCTCTCGAGACCCAGTACTTC. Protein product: CSAGGGALETQYF.

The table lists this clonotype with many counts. This CDR3 is CASSFGRGKGYTF. CDR3 nucleotide sequence: TGTGCCAGCAGTTTCGGTCGGGGAAAGGGCTACACCTTC. The V call is TRBV12-3 or TRBV12-4, the J call TRBJ1-2; D gene uncertain. Trimming shortened V by 3 bases and J by 8 bases, and 13 bases separated the two germline ends. This CDR3 comprises 13 residues.

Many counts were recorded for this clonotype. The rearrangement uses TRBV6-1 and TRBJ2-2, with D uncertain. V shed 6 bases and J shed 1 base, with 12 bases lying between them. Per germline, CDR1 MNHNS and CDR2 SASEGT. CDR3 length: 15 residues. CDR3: CASRATQQNTGELFF. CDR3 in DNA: TGTGCCAGCAGAGCGACACAGCAGAACACCGGGGAGCTGTTTTTT.

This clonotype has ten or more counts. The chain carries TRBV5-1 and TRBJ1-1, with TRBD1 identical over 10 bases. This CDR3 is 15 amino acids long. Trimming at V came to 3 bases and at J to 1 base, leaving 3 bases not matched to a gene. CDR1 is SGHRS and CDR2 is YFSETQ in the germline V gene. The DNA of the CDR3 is TGCGCCAGCAGCTGGGGGACAGGGGAGAACACTGAAGCTTTCTTT. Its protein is CASSWGTGENTEAFF.

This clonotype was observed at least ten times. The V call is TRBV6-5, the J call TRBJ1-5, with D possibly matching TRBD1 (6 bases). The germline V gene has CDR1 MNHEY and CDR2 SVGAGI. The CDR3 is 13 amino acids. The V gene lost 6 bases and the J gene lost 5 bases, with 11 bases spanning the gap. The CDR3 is CASRRGVDQPQHF. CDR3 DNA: TGTGCCAGCAGAAGGGGGGTCGATCAGCCCCAGCATTTT.

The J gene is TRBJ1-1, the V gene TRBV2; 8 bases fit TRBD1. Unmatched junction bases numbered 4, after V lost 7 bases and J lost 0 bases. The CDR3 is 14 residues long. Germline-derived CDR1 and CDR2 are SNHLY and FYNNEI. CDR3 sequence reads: CASTTTGVNTEAFF. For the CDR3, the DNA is TGTGCCAGCACTACGACAGGGGTGAACACTGAAGCTTTCTTT.

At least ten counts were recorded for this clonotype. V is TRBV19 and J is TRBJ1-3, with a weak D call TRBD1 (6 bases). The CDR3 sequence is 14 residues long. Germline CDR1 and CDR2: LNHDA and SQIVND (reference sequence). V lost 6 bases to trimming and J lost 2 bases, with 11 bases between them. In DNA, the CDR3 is TGTGCCAGTAGACCAGGGGCCACTGGAAACACCATATATTTT. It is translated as CASRPGATGNTIYF. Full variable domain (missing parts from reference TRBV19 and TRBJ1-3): DGGITQSPKYLFRKEGQNVTLSCEQNLNHDAMYWYRQDPGQGLRLIYYSQIVNDFQKGDIAEGYSVSREKKESFPLTVTSAQKNPTAFYLCASRPGATGNTIYFGEGSWLTVV.

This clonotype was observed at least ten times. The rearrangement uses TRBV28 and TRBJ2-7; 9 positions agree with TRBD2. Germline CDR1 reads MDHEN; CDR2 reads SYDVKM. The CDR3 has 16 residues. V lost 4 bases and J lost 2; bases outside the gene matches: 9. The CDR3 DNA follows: TGTGCCAGCAGTTCACAAAGACTAGCGGATACCTACGAGCAGTACTTC. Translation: CASSSQRLADTYEQYF. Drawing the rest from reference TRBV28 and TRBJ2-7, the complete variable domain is DVKVTQSSRYLVKRTGEKVFLECVQDMDHENMFWYRQDPGLGLRLIYFSYDVKMKEKGDIPEGYSVSREKKERFSLILESASTNQTSMYLCASSSQRLADTYEQYFGPGTRLTVT.

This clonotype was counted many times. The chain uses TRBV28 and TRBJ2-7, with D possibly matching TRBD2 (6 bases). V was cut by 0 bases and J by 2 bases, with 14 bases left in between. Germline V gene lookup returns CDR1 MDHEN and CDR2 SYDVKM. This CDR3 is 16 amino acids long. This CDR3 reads CASSLWPGLPTYEQYF. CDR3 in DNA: TGTGCCAGCAGTTTATGGCCGGGACTTCCTACCTACGAGCAGTACTTC. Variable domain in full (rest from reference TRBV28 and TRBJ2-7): DVKVTQSSRYLVKRTGEKVFLECVQDMDHENMFWYRQDPGLGLRLIYFSYDVKMKEKGDIPEGYSVSREKKERFSLILESASTNQTSMYLCASSLWPGLPTYEQYFGPGTRLTVT.

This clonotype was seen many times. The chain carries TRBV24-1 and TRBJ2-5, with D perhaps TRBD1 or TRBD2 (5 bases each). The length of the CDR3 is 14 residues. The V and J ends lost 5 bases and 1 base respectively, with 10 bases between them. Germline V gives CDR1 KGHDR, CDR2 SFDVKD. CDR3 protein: CATSGAGTQETQYF. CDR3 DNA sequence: TGTGCCACCAGTGGCGCCGGGACCCAAGAGACCCAGTACTTC.

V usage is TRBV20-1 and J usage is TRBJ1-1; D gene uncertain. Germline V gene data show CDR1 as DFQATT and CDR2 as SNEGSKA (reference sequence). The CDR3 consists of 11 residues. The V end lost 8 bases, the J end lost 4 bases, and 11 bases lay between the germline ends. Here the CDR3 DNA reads TGCAGTAATCCGGGAATCACTGAAGCTTTCTTT. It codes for CSNPGITEAFF.

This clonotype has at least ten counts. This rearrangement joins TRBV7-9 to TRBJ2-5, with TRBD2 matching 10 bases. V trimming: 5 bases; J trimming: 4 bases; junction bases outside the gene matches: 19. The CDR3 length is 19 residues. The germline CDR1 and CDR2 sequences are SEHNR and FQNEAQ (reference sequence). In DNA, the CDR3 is TGTGCCAGCAGCACACCAGACCTAGCGGGAGCAATCACCAGAGAGACCCAGTACTTC. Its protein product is CASSTPDLAGAITRETQYF. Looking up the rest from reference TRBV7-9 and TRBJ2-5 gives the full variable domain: DTGVSQNPRHKITKRGQNVTFRCDPISEHNRLYWYRQTLGQGPEFLTYFQNEAQLEKSRLLSDRFSAERPKGSFSTLEIQRTEQGDSAMYLCASSTPDLAGAITRETQYFGPGTRLLVL.

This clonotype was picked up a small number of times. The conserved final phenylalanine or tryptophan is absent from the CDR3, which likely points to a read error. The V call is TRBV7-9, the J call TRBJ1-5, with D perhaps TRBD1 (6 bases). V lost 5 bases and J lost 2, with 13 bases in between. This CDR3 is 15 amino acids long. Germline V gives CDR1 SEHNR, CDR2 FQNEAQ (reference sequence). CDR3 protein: CASSHNRERNQPQHS. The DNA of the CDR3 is TGTGCCAGCAGCCACAACAGGGAGCGCAATCAGCCCCAGCATTCT.

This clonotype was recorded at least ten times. The chain's CDR3 is CASSSPAAGGLKTQYF. In DNA form, the CDR3 reads TGTGCCAGCAGTTCCCCAGCGGCGGGAGGGTTAAAAACCCAGTACTTC. The chain uses TRBV28 and TRBJ2-5; 9 bases are shared with TRBD2. J was trimmed by 8 bases and V by 4 bases; bases with no gene match: 14. The CDR3 consists of 16 residues. The V gene's germline CDR1 is MDHEN and CDR2 SYDVKM.